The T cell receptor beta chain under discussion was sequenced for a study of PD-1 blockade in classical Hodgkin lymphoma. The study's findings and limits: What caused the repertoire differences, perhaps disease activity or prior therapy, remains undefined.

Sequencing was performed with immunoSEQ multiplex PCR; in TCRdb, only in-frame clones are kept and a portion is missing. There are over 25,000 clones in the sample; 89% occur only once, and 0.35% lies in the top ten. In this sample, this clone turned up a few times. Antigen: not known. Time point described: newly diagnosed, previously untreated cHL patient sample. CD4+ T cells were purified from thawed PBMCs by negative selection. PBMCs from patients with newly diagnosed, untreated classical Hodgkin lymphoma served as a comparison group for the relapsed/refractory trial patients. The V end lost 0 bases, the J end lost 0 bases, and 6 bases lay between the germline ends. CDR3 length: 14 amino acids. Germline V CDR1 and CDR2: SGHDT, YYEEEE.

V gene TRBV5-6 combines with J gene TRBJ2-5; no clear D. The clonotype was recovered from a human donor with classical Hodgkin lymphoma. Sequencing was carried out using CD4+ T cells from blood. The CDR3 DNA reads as TGTGCCAGCAGCTTGGTAGGGAACCAAGAGACCCAGTACTTC. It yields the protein CASSLVGNQETQYF.